Shown below are 27 T cell receptor beta chains from a single sample sequenced in a study of cytomegalovirus exposure and HLA in healthy donors. Vbeta (60) and Jbeta (13) primers were used in the PCR. The table came from immunoSEQ multiplex PCR; TCRdb's copy has only in-frame clones and leaves some out. The table shows roughly 150,000 clones, with 60% to 80% occurring only once. Input material: PBMCs. These receptors were collected from a male donor in good health and CMV-seronegative.

This clone was seen only once. This sequence joins TRBV11-2 and TRBJ2-1; TRBD1 matches at 7 bases. Unmatched junction bases numbered 2, after V lost 6 bases and J lost 9 bases. From germline, CDR1 is SGHAT and CDR2 FQNNGV. The CDR3 covers 11 residues. The CDR3 here is CASRRQGEQFF. The CDR3 DNA reads as TGTGCCAGCAGGAGACAGGGTGAGCAGTTCTTC.

The chain has TRBV7-9 and TRBJ2-7, with D perhaps matching TRBD2 (6 bases). The V and J ends lost 6 bases and 6 bases respectively, with 12 bases between them. Germline CDR1 and CDR2: SEHNR and FQNEAQ (reference sequence). This CDR3 comprises 12 residues. The DNA of the CDR3 is TGTGCCAGCAGACCGGGAGAGGGCGAGCAGTACTTC. Translation: CASRPGEGEQYF.

This sequence joins TRBV7-2 and TRBJ1-2, with a possible D match to TRBD1 (6 bases). This CDR3 comprises 14 residues. Trimming took 4 bases from V and 4 from J, leaving 13 bases between them. The germline V gene encodes CDR1 SGHTA and CDR2 FQGNSA. The DNA for the CDR3 is TGTGCCAGCAGCTACGCCAGGGGCCTCTATGGCTACACCTTC. Its translation is CASSYARGLYGYTF.

There are a few counts of this clone. This chain links TRBV30 with TRBJ2-4; TRBD2 might be the D (5 bases). V was pared by 5 bases and J by 9 bases, with 17 bases between. CDR3 length: 13 residues. The V gene's germline CDR1 is GTSNPN and CDR2 SVGIG (reference sequence). CDR3 DNA: TGTGCCTGGTCTACGGGAATAAACCTCATTCAGTACTTC. Translating gives CAWSTGINLIQYF.

This chain uses TRBV7-3 with TRBJ2-1; TRBD2 agrees at 14 bases. The CDR3 contains 16 residues. Germline CDR1 reads SGHTA; CDR2 reads FQGTGA. The junction had 8 bases not matched to a gene; V was cut back by 4 bases and J by 9 bases. The CDR3: CASSSGTSGSRTEQFF. CDR3 DNA sequence: TGTGCCAGCAGCTCCGGGACTAGCGGGAGTAGGACTGAGCAGTTCTTC.

This chain joins TRBV9 and TRBJ2-3, with 10 bases aligning to TRBD2. Germline-derived CDR1 and CDR2 are SGDLS and YYNGEE. Unmatched junction bases numbered 7, after V lost 3 bases and J lost 0 bases. The CDR3 consists of 17 residues. The CDR3 DNA reads TGTGCCAGCAGCGGCCGTAGCGGGGGGCCCAGCACAGATACGCAGTATTTT. Translation gives CASSGRSGGPSTDTQYF.

V usage is TRBV6-5 and J usage is TRBJ2-6; no firm D call. The V gene lost 2 bases and the J gene lost 4 bases, with 12 bases spanning the gap. Germline V gives CDR1 MNHEY, CDR2 SVGAGI. The CDR3 is 16 residues long. The CDR3 DNA sequence: TGTGCCAGCAGTTACGAGTTTAGATCGGGGGCCAACGTCCTGACTTTC. This encodes CASSYEFRSGANVLTF.

The chain uses TRBV4-3 and TRBJ1-2, with D uncertain. Germline-derived CDR1 and CDR2 are LGHNA and YSLEER. The CDR3 has 15 amino acids. Deletions cut 0 bases from V and 4 bases from J, with 12 bases between. In DNA form, the CDR3 reads TGCGCCAGCAGCCAAGAAGGGAGTGGGATCTATGGCTACACCTTC. It translates to CASSQEGSGIYGYTF.

This chain joins TRBV7-8 and TRBJ2-1; 12 positions match TRBD2. V shed 2 bases and J 6 bases; nucleotides not matched to a gene: 8. Germline values: CDR1 SGHVS, CDR2 FQNEAQ. The length of the CDR3 is 17 residues. The CDR3 DNA is TGTGCCAGCAGCTTAACGGCTAGCGGGGGGGTGGGCAATGAGCAGTTCTTC. Protein product: CASSLTASGGVGNEQFF.

This clone was counted a few times. The chain carries TRBV1 and TRBJ2-5; the DNA was not used to check the table's D call, TRBD1. TRBV1 is tagged as a pseudogene. This CDR3 region has 14 residues. The CDR3 DNA reads TGCACCAGCAGCCAAAGAGACAACCAAGAGACCCAGTACTTC. The encoded protein is CTSSQRDNQETQYF.

CDR3 in amino acids: CASSPACTCSGGYEQYF. The CDR3 DNA reads as TGTGCCAGCTCACCGGCCTGTACCTGCTCGGGGGGATACGAGCAGTACTTC. J is TRBJ2-7 and V is TRBV18; TRBD2 matches at 7 bases. The ends lost 3 bases at V and 4 bases at J; junction bases unmatched: 15. The CDR3 is 17 residues long. In germline, CDR1 is KGHSH, CDR2 LQKENI.

The V and J genes are TRBV7-3 and TRBJ1-4; D is possibly TRBD1 (5 bases). The germline V and J ends were trimmed by 5 bases and 8 bases, with 12 bases remaining between them. The germline gives CDR1 SGHTA, CDR2 FQGTGA. There are 13 residues in the CDR3. As DNA, the CDR3 is TGTGCCAGCAGCCCAGGGCTGGGCGAAAAACTGTTTTTT. Protein sequence: CASSPGLGEKLFF.

The rearrangement joins TRBV5-6 to TRBJ1-2; D is unclear. The CDR3 runs to 11 residues. V dropped 2 bases and J dropped 5 bases, with 4 bases sitting between them. The germline V gene has CDR1 SGHDT and CDR2 YYEEEE. CDR3 region: CASSFSYGYTF. The CDR3 DNA follows: TGTGCCAGCAGCTTCAGTTATGGCTACACCTTC. Variable domain in full (rest from reference TRBV5-6 and TRBJ1-2): DAGVTQSPTHLIKTRGQQVTLRCSPKSGHDTVSWYQQALGQGPQFIFQYYEEEERQRGNFPDRFSGHQFPNYSSELNVNALLLGDSALYLCASSFSYGYTFGSGTRLTVV.

The chain links TRBV4-2 to TRBJ1-6, with 9 positions matching TRBD1. This CDR3 has 16 amino acids. The junction had 6 bases not matched to a gene; V was cut back by 2 bases and J by 7 bases. CDR1 and CDR2 (germline): LGHNA, YNFKEQ. Written as DNA, the CDR3 is TGTGCCAGCAGCCAAACACCCGACAGGGGGAATTCACCCCTCCACTTT. This codes for CASSQTPDRGNSPLHF.

CDR3 amino acids: CASSVDPGGGTGELFF. The CDR3 bases are TGTGCCAGCAGCGTAGACCCTGGGGGGGGCACCGGGGAGCTGTTTTTT. The chain recombines TRBV9 with TRBJ2-2, with 7 bases fitting TRBD2. From germline, CDR1 is SGDLS and CDR2 YYNGEE. Trimming cost V 0 bases and J 4 bases; bases outside gene matches: 6. The CDR3 is 16 residues long.

The chain joins TRBV2 to TRBJ1-1; no clear D gene. Germline V gene lookup returns CDR1 SNHLY and CDR2 FYNNEI. Trimming cost V 3 bases and J 13 bases, with 12 bases left between them. This CDR3 region has 11 residues. CDR3 sequence (DNA): TGTGCCAGCAGTGAGGGCAGCCTGGTTTTCTTT. Residues: CASSEGSLVFF.

This clone has a single count. The genes are TRBV29-1 and TRBJ1-5, with D unresolved. This CDR3 region has 13 residues. Germline V lookup: CDR1 SQVTM, CDR2 ANQGSEA. Trimming stripped 6 bases from V and 1 base from J, with 10 bases between. The CDR3 nucleotides are TGCAGCGTCATCGCCGGGAGCAATCAGCCCCAGCATTTT. The encoded protein is CSVIAGSNQPQHF.

The genes are TRBV7-2 and TRBJ1-4, with TRBD1 matching 8 bases. There are 14 residues in the CDR3. Unmatched junction bases numbered 3, after V lost 2 bases and J lost 7 bases. Germline V CDR1 and CDR2: SGHTA, FQGNSA. CDR3 nucleotides: TGTGCCAGCAGCTTACAGGGGGCAAGTGAAAAACTGTTTTTT. Translation: CASSLQGASEKLFF.

V gene TRBV27 combines with J gene TRBJ2-1, with TRBD1 as a possible D gene (5 bases). CDR1 and CDR2 from the germline V gene are MNHEY and SMNVEV (reference sequence). V lost 2 bases and J 0 bases, leaving 11 bases between the germline ends. The CDR3 runs 16 residues. The CDR3 protein is CASSLTGSTSYNEQFF. The CDR3 DNA reads as TGTGCCAGCAGTTTAACAGGTTCCACCTCCTACAATGAGCAGTTCTTC.

The rearrangement links TRBV19 to TRBJ2-3; 9 bases are shared with TRBD2. Germline assignment: CDR1 LNHDA and CDR2 SQIVND (reference sequence). The length of the CDR3 is 15 residues. With V trimmed by 8 bases and J by 0 bases, 6 bases remained unmatched. The CDR3, as DNA: TGTGCCAGTCACGCTAGCGGGGCTAGCACAGATACGCAGTATTTT. Encoded protein: CASHASGASTDTQYF. The entire variable domain, with the rest obtained from reference TRBV19 and TRBJ2-3, is as follows: DGGITQSPKYLFRKEGQNVTLSCEQNLNHDAMYWYRQDPGQGLRLIYYSQIVNDFQKGDIAEGYSVSREKKESFPLTVTSAQKNPTAFYLCASHASGASTDTQYFGPGTRLTVL.

The J gene is TRBJ2-7, the V gene TRBV2; weak D call: TRBD2 (6 bases). In germline, CDR1 is SNHLY, CDR2 FYNNEI. V lost 3 bases, J lost 5 bases, and 11 bases lay in between. This CDR3 is 13 amino acids long. The CDR3 is CASSDRGSDEQYF. The CDR3 region has the DNA TGTGCCAGCAGTGACCGGGGGAGCGACGAGCAGTACTTC.

This chain joins TRBV9 and TRBJ2-3; a possible D gene is TRBD1 (6 bases). Germline loops: CDR1 SGDLS, CDR2 YYNGEE. Deletions cut 3 bases from V and 6 bases from J, with 17 bases between. This CDR3 contains 15 residues. CDR3 coding DNA: TGTGCCAGCAGCGCCCGTCAGGGGCTTTCGGATACGCAGTATTTT. Its translation is CASSARQGLSDTQYF. Full variable domain (outside the CDR3, taken from reference TRBV9 and TRBJ2-3): DSGVTQTPKHLITATGQRVTLRCSPRSGDLSVYWYQQSLDQGLQFLIQYYNGEERAKGNILERFSAQQFPDLHSELNLSSLELGDSALYFCASSARQGLSDTQYFGPGTRLTVL.

This clone showed up just a few times. V is TRBV28 and J is TRBJ2-3, with 15 bases aligning to TRBD2. This CDR3 has 18 residues. V gave up 5 bases and J gave up 5 bases; unmatched junction bases: 11. Germline V gene sequence: CDR1 MDHEN, CDR2 SYDVKM. The CDR3 nucleotides read TGTGCCAGCAGTCCGCGCTCGGGACTAGCGGGAGGAGTAGATACGCAGTATTTT. Translation gives CASSPRSGLAGGVDTQYF.

V is TRBV5-1 and J is TRBJ2-1, with 11 nucleotides matching TRBD2. The CDR3 has 17 residues. Germline V CDR1 and CDR2: SGHRS, YFSETQ. J gave up 0 bases and V 3 bases, and 5 bases lay outside the gene matches. CDR3 in amino acids: CASSYSSGGTSYNEQFF. The CDR3 DNA sequence: TGCGCCAGCAGCTACTCTAGCGGGGGGACCTCCTACAATGAGCAGTTCTTC.

CDR3 residues: CASSPQGSNQPQHF. In DNA, the CDR3 is TGTGCCAGTAGTCCACAGGGCAGCAATCAGCCCCAGCATTTT. The V and J genes are TRBV19 and TRBJ1-5; D perhaps matches TRBD1 (6 bases). V was pared by 5 bases and J by 1 base, with 9 bases between. CDR3 length equals 14 residues. Germline CDR1 LNHDA, CDR2 SQIVND (reference sequence).

There are a few counts of this clone. This chain connects TRBV2 to TRBJ2-7; weak D call: TRBD1 (5 bases). This CDR3 contains 13 residues. The germline V gene encodes CDR1 SNHLY and CDR2 FYNNEI. V was trimmed by 7 bases and J by 1 base, leaving 11 bases between them. Here the CDR3 reads CASIQGASYEQYF. CDR3 sequence (DNA): TGTGCCAGCATTCAGGGCGCATCCTACGAGCAGTACTTC.

V gene TRBV9 combines with J gene TRBJ2-5; weak D call: TRBD2 (6 bases). The germline V gene encodes CDR1 SGDLS and CDR2 YYNGEE. The CDR3 contains 16 residues. Between the trimmed V and J ends, which lost 0 bases and 5 bases, there was a span of 17 bases. CDR3 amino acids: CASSVVGTGVGETQYF. The CDR3 nucleotides are TGTGCCAGCAGCGTAGTGGGAACGGGGGTGGGGGAGACCCAGTACTTC.